The present T cell receptor (beta chain) was sequenced within a study of T cell repertoires in cytomegalovirus infection. TCRdb ran MiXCR on the reads and lists one entry per CDR3 protein. The table includes some 71,000 distinct CDR3 sequences, about 30% detected once. As regards this clonotype: Its antigen is as yet unknown.

Here the sequenced sample was CD8+ T cells from cultured PBMCs, taken from culture after CMV antigen stimulation. The TCR was taken from a human donor in good health (CMV status not recorded). Some clones in this sample may be carry-over from other donors' samples.

Written as DNA, the CDR3 is TGTGCCAGCAGCCAGAGACGGGGAAGGGAGACCCAGTACTTC. This sequence encodes CASSQRRGRETQYF. V gene TRBV3-1 combines with J gene TRBJ2-5; D perhaps matches TRBD2 (5 bases). Germline V lookup: CDR1 LGHDT, CDR2 YNNKEL (reference sequence). The V gene lost 3 bases and the J gene lost 5 bases, with 13 bases spanning the gap. The CDR3 has 14 residues.